A selection of T cell receptor beta chains follows, all from one sample in a study of blood T cell repertoires in COVID-19. Assay: immunoSEQ multiplex PCR; the TCRdb copy retains only in-frame clones and omits some. The sample gives around 330,000 clones, roughly 87% of which show up once; about 8.9% is in the top ten. The sample taken for sequencing was PBMCs or T cells enriched from blood (not recorded which). These receptors were collected from a woman aged 18-29 years who had recovered from COVID-19. Both conserved end residues are part of each CDR3. Fields, in order: CDR3 length, V gene, D gene, J gene, clone size, CDR3 protein, CDR3 DNA. A D gene is named only where the DNA matches it firmly. Clone size is given for some rows only: seen once, a few or many times, or a class if the clone is expanded.

>16|TRBV3-1/TRBV3-2|NA|TRBJ1-2|once
CASSQDTGRSNYGYTF
TGTGCCAGCAGCCAAGACACGGGGAGGTCGAACTATGGCTACACCTTC
>16|TRBV27|TRBD2|TRBJ2-3|NA
CASSLWAGGNTDTQYF
TGTGCCAGCAGTTTATGGGCGGGGGGAAACACAGATACGCAGTATTTT
>12|TRBV24-1|NA|TRBJ1-2|NA
CATSDQGGGYTF
TGTGCCACCAGTGATCAGGGTGGTGGCTACACCTTC
>17|TRBV7-9|NA|TRBJ1-1|NA
CASSLGRAAGAYTEAFF
TGTGCCAGCAGCTTAGGTCGGGCAGCGGGAGCCTACACTGAAGCTTTCTTT
>17|TRBV19|NA|TRBJ1-2|NA
CASSLWGDRAIYYGYTF
TGTGCCAGTAGTCTATGGGGGGATCGTGCTATCTATTATGGCTACACCTTC
>14|TRBV3-1/TRBV3-2|NA|TRBJ1-1|NA
CASSRFQVVTEAFF
TGTGCCAGCAGCCGTTTTCAGGTTGTGACTGAAGCTTTCTTT
>15|TRBV7-2|NA|TRBJ2-1|NA
CASTEEISIYNEQFF
TGTGCCAGCACCGAGGAGATTTCCATTTACAATGAGCAGTTCTTC
>12|TRBV7-2|TRBD1|TRBJ2-7|NA
CASSLDRGEQYF
TGTGCCAGCAGCTTAGACAGGGGCGAGCAGTACTTC
>11|TRBV20-1|NA|TRBJ2-2|NA
CSASSTGELFF
TGCAGTGCGAGCTCCACCGGGGAGCTGTTTTTT
>15|TRBV2|TRBD2|TRBJ2-7|few
CASSELGGRPGEQYF
TGTGCCAGCAGTGAACTAGGCGGGAGGCCGGGAGAGCAGTACTTC
>13|TRBV7-9|NA|TRBJ1-1|NA
CASSFRRGENAFF
TGTGCCAGCAGCTTTAGGCGAGGTGAAAATGCTTTCTTT
>13|TRBV2|TRBD1|TRBJ2-7|NA
CASRTGGVYEQYF
TGTGCCAGCAGGACAGGGGGCGTATACGAGCAGTACTTC
>15|TRBV2|TRBD1|TRBJ1-1|NA
CASSTGTGDSSEAFF
TGTGCCAGCAGCACCGGGACAGGGGACTCCTCTGAAGCTTTCTTT
>14|TRBV7-3|NA|TRBJ2-1|NA
CASSARSASHEQFF
TGTGCCAGCAGCGCGCGGTCCGCCAGCCATGAGCAGTTCTTC
>18|TRBV7-9|TRBD1|TRBJ2-1|once
CASSARDRGWGSRNEQFF
TGTGCCAGCAGCGCACGGGACAGGGGATGGGGGTCTAGGAATGAGCAGTTCTTC
>16|TRBV5-1|TRBD1|TRBJ1-2|NA
CASSFATGGVGYGYTF
TGCGCCAGCAGCTTTGCGACAGGGGGAGTAGGCTATGGCTACACCTTC
>17|TRBV28|NA|TRBJ1-4|NA
CASSSSAGRTTNEKLFF
TGTGCCAGCAGTTCATCGGCGGGGCGAACAACTAATGAAAAACTGTTTTTT
>16|TRBV21-1|NA|TRBJ2-7|once
CASSKTLGARTYEQYF
TGTGCCAGCAGCAAAACCTTGGGGGCTAGAACCTACGAGCAGTACTTC
>16|TRBV7-3|TRBD2|TRBJ2-3|NA
CASSLQLAGNTDTQYF
TGTGCCAGCAGCCTACAGCTAGCGGGTAACACAGATACGCAGTATTTT
>12|TRBV7-2|NA|TRBJ1-1|NA
CASSLGPRGAFF
TGTGCCAGCAGCTTAGGCCCGCGGGGAGCTTTCTTT
>18|TRBV3-1/TRBV3-2|TRBD2|TRBJ2-3|NA
CASSQPRRAGGATDTQYF
TGTGCCAGCAGCCAACCCAGACGAGCGGGAGGGGCCACAGATACGCAGTATTTT
>15|TRBV13|TRBD2|TRBJ2-1|NA
CASSQTSGGVNEQFF
TGTGCCAGCAGCCAAACTAGCGGGGGGGTCAATGAGCAGTTCTTC
>14|TRBV7-3|TRBD2|TRBJ2-7|once
CASSSGLAGGEQYF
TGTGCCAGCAGCTCCGGACTAGCGGGAGGAGAGCAGTACTTC
>13|TRBV29-1|TRBD1|TRBJ1-2|NA
CSVPDRGPLGYTF
TGCAGCGTTCCGGACAGGGGGCCGCTTGGCTACACCTTC